The entry below describes one T cell receptor (beta chain). What it binds is not known. Other DNA variants within this sample encode the same CDR3. The data belong to a study of cytomegalovirus exposure and HLA in healthy donors. The PCR ran on 60 Vbeta and 13 Jbeta primers. This table comes from immunoSEQ multiplex PCR, and its TCRdb copy is limited to in-frame clones, with some not included. The table shows some 150,000 clones, with about 80% occurring only once. General study results and limits: A previous analysis found most TCR beta V segments productive roughly 87% or roughly 30% of the time.

Between the trimmed V and J ends, which lost 5 bases and 4 bases, there was a span of 8 bases. Germline lookup yields CDR1 MNHEY and CDR2 SMNVEV (reference sequence). The CDR3 sequence is 12 residues long. The material sequenced was PBMCs. The chain couples TRBV27 to TRBJ2-5, with D tentatively TRBD1 (5 bases). The clonotype was recovered from a woman aged 45-60 years in good health and CMV-seronegative. The CDR3 bases are TGTGCCAGCAGTCTAAGGGGAGAGACCCAGTACTTC. Translated: CASSLRGETQYF.